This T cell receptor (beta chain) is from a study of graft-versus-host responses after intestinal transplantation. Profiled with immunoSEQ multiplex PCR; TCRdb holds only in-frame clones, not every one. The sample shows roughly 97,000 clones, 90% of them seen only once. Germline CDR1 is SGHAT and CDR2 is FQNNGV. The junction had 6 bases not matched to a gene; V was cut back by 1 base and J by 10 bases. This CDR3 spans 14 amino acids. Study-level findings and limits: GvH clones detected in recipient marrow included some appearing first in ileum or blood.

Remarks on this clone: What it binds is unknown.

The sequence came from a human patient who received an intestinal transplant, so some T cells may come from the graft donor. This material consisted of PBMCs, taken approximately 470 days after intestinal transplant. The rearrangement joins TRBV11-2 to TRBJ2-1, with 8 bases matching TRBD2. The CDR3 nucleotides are TGTGCCAGCAGCTTAGGGGGACTAGTCCGGGAGCAGTTCTTC. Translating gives CASSLGGLVREQFF.